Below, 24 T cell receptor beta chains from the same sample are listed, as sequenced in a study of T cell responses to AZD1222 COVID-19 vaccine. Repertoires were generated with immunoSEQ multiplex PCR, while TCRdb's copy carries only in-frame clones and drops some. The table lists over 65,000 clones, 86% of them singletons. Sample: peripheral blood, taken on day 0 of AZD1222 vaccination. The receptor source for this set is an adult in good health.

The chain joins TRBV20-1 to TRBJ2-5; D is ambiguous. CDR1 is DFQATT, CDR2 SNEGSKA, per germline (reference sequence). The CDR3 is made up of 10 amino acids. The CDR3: CSPRTETQYF. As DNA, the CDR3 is TGCAGCCCGAGGACGGAGACCCAGTACTTC.

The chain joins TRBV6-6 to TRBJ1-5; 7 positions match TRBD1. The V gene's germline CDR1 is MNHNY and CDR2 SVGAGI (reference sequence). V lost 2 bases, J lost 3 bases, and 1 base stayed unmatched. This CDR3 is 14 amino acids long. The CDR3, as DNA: TGTGCCAGCAGTTACGACAGGGTCAATCAGCCCCAGCATTTT. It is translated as CASSYDRVNQPQHF.

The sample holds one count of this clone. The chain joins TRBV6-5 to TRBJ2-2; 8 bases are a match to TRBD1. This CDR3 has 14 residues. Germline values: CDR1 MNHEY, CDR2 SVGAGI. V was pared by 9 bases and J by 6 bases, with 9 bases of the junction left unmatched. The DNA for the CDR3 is TGTGCCAGTAAGGGACAGGCCGTTGCCGGGGAGCTGTTTTTT. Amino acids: CASKGQAVAGELFF.

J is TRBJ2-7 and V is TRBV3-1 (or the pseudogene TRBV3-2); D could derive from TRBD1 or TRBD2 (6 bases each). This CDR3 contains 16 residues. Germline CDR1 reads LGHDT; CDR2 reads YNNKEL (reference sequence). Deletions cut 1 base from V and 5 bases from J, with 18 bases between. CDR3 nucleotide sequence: TGTGCCAGCAGCCAAGTAGGGGGGTTTCCATCCGACGAGCAGTACTTC. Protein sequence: CASSQVGGFPSDEQYF.

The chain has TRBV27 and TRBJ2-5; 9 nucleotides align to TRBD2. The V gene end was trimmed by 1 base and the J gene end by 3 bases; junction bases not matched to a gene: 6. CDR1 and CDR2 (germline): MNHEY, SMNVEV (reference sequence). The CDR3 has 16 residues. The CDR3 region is CASSLWSSGTKETQYF. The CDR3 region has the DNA TGTGCCAGCAGTTTATGGTCTAGCGGGACAAAAGAGACCCAGTACTTC.

This chain's CDR3 is CASSLLRSTYEQYF. CDR3 in DNA: TGTGCCAGCAGTTTACTGAGGTCAACCTACGAGCAGTACTTC. The chain is built from TRBV28 and TRBJ2-7, with D unclear. V was shortened by 2 bases and J by 2 bases, with 10 bases between the two germline ends. The CDR3 extends over 14 amino acids. In germline, CDR1 is MDHEN, CDR2 SYDVKM.

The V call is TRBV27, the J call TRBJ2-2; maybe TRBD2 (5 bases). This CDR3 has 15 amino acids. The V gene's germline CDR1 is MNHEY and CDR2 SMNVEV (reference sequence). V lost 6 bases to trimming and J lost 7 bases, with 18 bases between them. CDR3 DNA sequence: TGTGCCAGCAGACCGACACCCTACGGGGTCGGGGAGCTGTTTTTT. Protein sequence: CASRPTPYGVGELFF.

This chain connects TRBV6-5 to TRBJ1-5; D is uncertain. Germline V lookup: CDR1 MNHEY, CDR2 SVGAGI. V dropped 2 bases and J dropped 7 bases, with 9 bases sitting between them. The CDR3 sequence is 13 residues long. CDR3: CASSYAGSQPQHF. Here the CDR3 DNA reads TGTGCCAGCAGTTACGCGGGAAGCCAGCCCCAGCATTTT.

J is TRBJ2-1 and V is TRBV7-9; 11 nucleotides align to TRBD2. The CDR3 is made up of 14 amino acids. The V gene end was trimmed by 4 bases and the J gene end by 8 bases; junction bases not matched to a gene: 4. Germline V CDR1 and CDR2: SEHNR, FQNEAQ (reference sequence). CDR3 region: CASSYSGGADEQFF. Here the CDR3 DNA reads TGTGCCAGCAGCTATAGCGGGGGGGCTGATGAGCAGTTCTTC.

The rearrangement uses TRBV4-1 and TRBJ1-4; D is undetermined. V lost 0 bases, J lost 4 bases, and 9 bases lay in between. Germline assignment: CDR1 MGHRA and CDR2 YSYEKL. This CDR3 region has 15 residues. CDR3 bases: TGCGCCAGCAGCCAAGAGGACCGGATTAATGAAAAACTGTTTTTT. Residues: CASSQEDRINEKLFF.

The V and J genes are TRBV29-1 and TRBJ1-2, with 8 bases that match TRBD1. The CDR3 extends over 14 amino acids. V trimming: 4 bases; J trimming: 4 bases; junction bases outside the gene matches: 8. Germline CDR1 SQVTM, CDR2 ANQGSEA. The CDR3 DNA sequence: TGCAGCGTTGGAGACAGGGGAGGAGGCTATGGCTACACCTTC. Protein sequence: CSVGDRGGGYGYTF.

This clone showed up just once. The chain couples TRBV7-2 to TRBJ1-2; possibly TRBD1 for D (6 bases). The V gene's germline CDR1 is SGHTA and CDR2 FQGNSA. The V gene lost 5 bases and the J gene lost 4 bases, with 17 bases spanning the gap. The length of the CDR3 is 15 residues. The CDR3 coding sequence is TGTGCCAGCAGCGTAAACGGGGGCACTACCTATGGCTACACCTTC. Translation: CASSVNGGTTYGYTF.

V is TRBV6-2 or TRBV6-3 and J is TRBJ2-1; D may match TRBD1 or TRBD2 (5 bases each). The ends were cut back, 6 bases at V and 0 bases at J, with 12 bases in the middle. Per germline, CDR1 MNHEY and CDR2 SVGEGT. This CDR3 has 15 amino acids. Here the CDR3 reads CASSSRGPSYNEQFF. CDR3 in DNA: TGTGCCAGCAGCTCCCGGGGCCCCTCCTACAATGAGCAGTTCTTC.

In DNA, the CDR3 is TGTGCCAGCAGGGACAGGGCAACCTACGAGCAGTACTTC. Protein sequence: CASRDRATYEQYF. This chain connects TRBV11-2 to TRBJ2-7, with 8 bases that match TRBD1. The junction had 3 bases not matched to a gene; V was cut back by 6 bases and J by 2 bases. CDR1 and CDR2 from the germline V gene are SGHAT and FQNNGV. The CDR3 is 13 amino acids. The full variable domain, rest sourced from reference TRBV11-2 and TRBJ2-7, is EAGVAQSPRYKIIEKRQSVAFWCNPISGHATLYWYQQILGQGPKLLIQFQNNGVVDDSQLPKDRFSAERLKGVDSTLKIQPAKLEDSAVYLCASRDRATYEQYFGPGTRLTVT.

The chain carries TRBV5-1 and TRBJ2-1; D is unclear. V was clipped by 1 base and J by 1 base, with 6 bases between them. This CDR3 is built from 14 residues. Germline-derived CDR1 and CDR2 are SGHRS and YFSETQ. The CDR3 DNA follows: TGCGCCAGCAGCTTGCCCGCGTCCTACAATGAGCAGTTCTTC. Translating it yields CASSLPASYNEQFF.

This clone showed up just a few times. CDR3 DNA sequence: TGTGCCAGTAGTACTATGGGGGAGTCCGTCGCCTCCTACGAGCAGTACTTC. Its translation: CASSTMGESVASYEQYF. This rearrangement joins TRBV19 to TRBJ2-7; D is perhaps TRBD1 or TRBD2 (5 bases each). The CDR3 is 17 amino acids. Looked up from germline, CDR1 is LNHDA and CDR2 is SQIVND (reference sequence). V was shortened by 4 bases and J by 0 bases, with 19 bases between the two germline ends.

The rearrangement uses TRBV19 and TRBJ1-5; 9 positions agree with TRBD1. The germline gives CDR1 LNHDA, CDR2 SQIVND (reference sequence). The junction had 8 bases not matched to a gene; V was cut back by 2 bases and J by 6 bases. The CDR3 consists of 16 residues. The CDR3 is CASSIRTGEPGQPQHF. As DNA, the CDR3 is TGTGCCAGTAGTATAAGGACAGGGGAACCCGGTCAGCCCCAGCATTTT.

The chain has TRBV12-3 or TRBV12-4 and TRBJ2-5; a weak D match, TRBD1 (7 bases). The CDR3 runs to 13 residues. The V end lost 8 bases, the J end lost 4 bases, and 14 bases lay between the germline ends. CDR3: CASGGGTGETQYF. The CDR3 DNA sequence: TGTGCCAGCGGAGGGGGCACAGGAGAGACCCAGTACTTC.

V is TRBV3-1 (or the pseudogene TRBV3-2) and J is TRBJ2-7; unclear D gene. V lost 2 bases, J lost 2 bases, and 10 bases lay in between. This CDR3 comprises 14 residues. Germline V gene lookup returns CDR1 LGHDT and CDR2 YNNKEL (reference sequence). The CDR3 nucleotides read TGTGCCAGCAGCCAATTCGGGTTCGCCTACGAGCAGTACTTC. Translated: CASSQFGFAYEQYF.

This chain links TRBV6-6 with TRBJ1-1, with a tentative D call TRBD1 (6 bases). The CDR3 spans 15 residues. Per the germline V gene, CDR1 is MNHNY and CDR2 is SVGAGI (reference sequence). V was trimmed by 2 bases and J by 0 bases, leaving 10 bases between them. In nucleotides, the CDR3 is TGTGCCAGCAGTTACGCCGGACAGATGAACACTGAAGCTTTCTTT. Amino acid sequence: CASSYAGQMNTEAFF.

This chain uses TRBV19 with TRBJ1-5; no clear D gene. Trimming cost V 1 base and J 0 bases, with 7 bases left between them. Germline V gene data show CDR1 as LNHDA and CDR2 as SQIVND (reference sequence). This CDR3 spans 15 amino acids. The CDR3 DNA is TGTGCCAGTAGTATAGTAGGCGGTAGCAATCAGCCCCAGCATTTT. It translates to CASSIVGGSNQPQHF.

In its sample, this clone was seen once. The CDR3 region is CASTGTAFNEKLFF. The CDR3 DNA reads as TGTGCCAGCACCGGGACGGCGTTTAATGAAAAACTGTTTTTT. The V gene is TRBV2, the J gene TRBJ1-4, with D possibly TRBD1 on 5 matching bases. This CDR3 comprises 14 residues. With 7 bases removed from V and 4 bases from J, the gap between germline ends came to 13 bases. Germline values: CDR1 SNHLY, CDR2 FYNNEI.

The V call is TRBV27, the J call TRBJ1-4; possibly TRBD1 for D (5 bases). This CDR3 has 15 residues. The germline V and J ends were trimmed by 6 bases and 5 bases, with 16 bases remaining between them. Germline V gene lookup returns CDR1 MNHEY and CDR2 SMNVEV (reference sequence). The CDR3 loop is CASRLAGTGNEKLFF. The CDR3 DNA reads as TGTGCCAGCAGATTAGCAGGGACGGGGAATGAAAAACTGTTTTTT.

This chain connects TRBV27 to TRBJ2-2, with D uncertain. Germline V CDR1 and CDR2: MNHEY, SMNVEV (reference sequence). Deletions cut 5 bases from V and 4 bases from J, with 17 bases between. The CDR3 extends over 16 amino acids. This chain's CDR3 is CASSGPEAPFTGELFF. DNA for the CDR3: TGTGCCAGCAGTGGGCCCGAGGCCCCCTTCACCGGGGAGCTGTTTTTT.